This T cell receptor (beta chain) was retrieved from a study of cytomegalovirus exposure and HLA in healthy donors. Study-wide points: Presence/absence analyses assumed roughly uniform sequencing depth across donors, which may not hold.

With regard to this clone: Its target is unknown.

The CDR3 is made up of 14 amino acids. Germline lookup yields CDR1 SGHRS and CDR2 YFSETQ. The trim removed 4 bases at V and 4 bases at J, leaving 2 bases unmatched. The PCR was carried out with 60 Vbeta primers and 13 Jbeta primers. Using immunoSEQ multiplex PCR, the repertoire was profiled, and TCRdb retains in-frame clones only, with some absent. The table has around 170,000 clones, around 83% seen once. This rearrangement joins TRBV5-1 to TRBJ2-1; 10 bases are a match to TRBD1. The clonotype comes from a woman aged 18-29 years in good health and CMV-seronegative. The material sequenced was PBMCs. CDR3 coding DNA: TGCGCCAGCAGCCCGGGACAGGGGTACAATGAGCAGTTCTTC. Amino acids: CASSPGQGYNEQFF.